Listed below are T cell receptor beta chains from one sample, sequenced in a study of T-cell memory formation after mild COVID-19. TCRdb processed the 5' RACE reads anew with MiXCR; each CDR3 protein has one entry. The sample has 250,000 to 300,000 distinct CDR3 sequences, around 15% seen once; the top ten hold 20% to 25%. The sequenced sample was PBMCs or a T cell subset sorted from them (not recorded which). The receptor set was obtained from a man between 18 and 29 years old who had mild COVID-19 (a few samples of this study predate the infection). Cell type and time point are not known. The conserved cysteine and the conserved F or W are not part of the CDR3 here. The order of the fields is V gene, J gene, CDR3 protein.

TRBV20-1	TRBJ2-5	SAISPAGLEETQY
TRBV7-9	TRBJ1-2	ASTETGANYGYT
TRBV25-1	TRBJ2-7	ASSDHGDRAYEQY
TRBV2	TRBJ1-2	ATRTGRPYGYT
TRBV20-1	TRBJ1-1	SAGKGAYTEAF
TRBV2	TRBJ1-1	ASRGRTEAF
TRBV18	TRBJ1-4	ASSPGTGEKLF
TRBV5-1	TRBJ2-1	ASSLASEQF
TRBV7-2	TRBJ1-3	ASSSDRGLNTIY
TRBV20-1	TRBJ1-1	SAKTPGAF
TRBV2	TRBJ2-4	ASSEPGQALNIQY
TRBV7-9	TRBJ1-1	ASSGRDRVIEAF
TRBV24-1	TRBJ1-1	ATRSRVGAEAF
TRBV7-9	TRBJ1-6	ASSFGDSPLH
TRBV7-8	TRBJ2-1	ASSLRRDSLNEQF
TRBV20-1	TRBJ1-6	SAIPTGFGSPLH
TRBV7-2	TRBJ1-5	ASSSRQGADQPQH
TRBV6-5	TRBJ1-3	ASSYGGNTIY
TRBV4-1	TRBJ2-3	ASSQGGTVTDTQY
TRBV4-1	TRBJ2-1	ASSHLTSGQQF
TRBV7-9	TRBJ1-6	ASSLSAMSYNSPLH
TRBV6-5	TRBJ1-1	ASSLTRGGNTEAF
TRBV4-2	TRBJ2-5	ASSQEAVTGGEETQY
TRBV3-1	TRBJ2-6	ASSLQVRGSGANVLT
TRBV4-2	TRBJ1-1	ASSITGTGNRAF
TRBV9	TRBJ2-1	ASSVEAWNEQF
TRBV7-9	TRBJ2-1	ASSLAVGAGEQF
TRBV7-2	TRBJ1-2	ASSYLQGSGYT
TRBV6-2/TRBV6-3	TRBJ2-7	ASSYRQYEQY
TRBV7-2	TRBJ2-7	ASSPRFHEQY
TRBV7-7	TRBJ2-1	ASSSERGNEQF
TRBV27	TRBJ1-6	ASSARTGRLTYNSPLH
TRBV12-3/TRBV12-4	TRBJ2-2	ASSLSETGELF
TRBV12-3/TRBV12-4	TRBJ2-5	ASTAGRGFETQY
TRBV20-1	TRBJ2-5	SARVRAQETQY
TRBV6-5	TRBJ2-1	ASSYDAAESYNEQF
TRBV19	TRBJ1-4	ASGGTATNEKLF
TRBV9	TRBJ2-2	ASSVTTAGELF
TRBV5-1	TRBJ2-7	ASSLPGPGTDEQY
TRBV7-9	TRBJ1-2	ASIPTGSYGYT